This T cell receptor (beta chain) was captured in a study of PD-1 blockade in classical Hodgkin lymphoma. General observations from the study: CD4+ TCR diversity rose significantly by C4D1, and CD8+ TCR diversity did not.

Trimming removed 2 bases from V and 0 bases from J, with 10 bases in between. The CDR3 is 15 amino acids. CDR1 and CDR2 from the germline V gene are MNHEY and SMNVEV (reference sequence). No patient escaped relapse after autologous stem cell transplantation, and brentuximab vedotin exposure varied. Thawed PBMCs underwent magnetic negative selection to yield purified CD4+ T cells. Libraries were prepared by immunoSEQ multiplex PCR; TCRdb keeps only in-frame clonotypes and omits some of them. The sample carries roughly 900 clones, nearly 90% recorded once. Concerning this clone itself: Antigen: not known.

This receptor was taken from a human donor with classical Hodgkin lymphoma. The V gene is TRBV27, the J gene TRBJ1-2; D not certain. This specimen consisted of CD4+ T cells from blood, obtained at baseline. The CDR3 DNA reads TGTGCCAGCAGTTTAAGCCCGCGACCTAACTATGGCTACACCTTC. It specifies CASSLSPRPNYGYTF.